These 23 T cell receptor beta chains were all obtained from the same sample, sequenced in a study of CD8 T cells in ankylosing spondylitis listed by TCRdb under 2017. Libraries came from 5' RACE. TCRdb names Illumina HiSeq 2500 as the instrument used. TCRdb itself trimmed the public reads at Q25 with fastp, ran MiXCR and retained productive beta chains. Duplicate CDR3 protein sequences are folded into a single record with the most common DNA and genes. The sample table records 150,000 to 200,000 distinct CDR3 sequences; 10% to 15% of these occur just once. The ten largest clonotypes hold roughly 11% of the sample. The sample consisted of blood, either unsorted or a sorted T cell fraction (not recorded which). The origin of the receptors is a female donor with ankylosing spondylitis or in good health (not recorded which).

Concerning this clonotype itself: One junction end disagrees with the germline gene, perhaps due to a read error. The chain couples TRBV5-1 to TRBJ2-3; no firm D call. From germline, CDR1 is SGHRS and CDR2 YFSETQ. The CDR3 totals 14 residues. Here the CDR3 reads CASSPDPAGDTQCF. CDR3 DNA sequence: TGCGCCAGCAGCCCGGACCCTGCCGGAGATACGCAGTGTTTT.

In this sample, this clonotype turned up a few times. The chain links TRBV20-1 to TRBJ2-5; TRBD1 aligns across 8 bases. CDR1 is DFQATT, CDR2 SNEGSKA, per germline (reference sequence). V was clipped by 5 bases and J by 2 bases; unmatched bases: 13. The CDR3 is 16 residues long. The chain's CDR3 is CSAPGTGHSKQETQYF. In DNA, the CDR3 is TGCAGTGCTCCCGGGACAGGACATAGCAAACAAGAGACCCAGTACTTC.

Regarding this clonotype: Its ends do not fully match the called genes, so a read error is possible. This rearrangement joins TRBV5-1 to TRBJ1-3, with D tentatively TRBD1 (5 bases). The length of the CDR3 is 15 residues. Germline V gene sequence: CDR1 SGHRS, CDR2 YFSETQ. The chain's CDR3 is CASSSAGSAGNTTYF. CDR3 nucleotides: TGCGCCAGCAGCTCAGCAGGGTCGGCTGGAAACACCACATATTTT.

The chain combines TRBV7-2 with TRBJ2-6; 7 bases align to TRBD1. The CDR3 spans 16 residues. Germline V lookup: CDR1 SGHTA, CDR2 FQGNSA. V was pared by 5 bases and J by 1 base, with 5 bases of the junction left unmatched. CDR3 nucleotides: TGTGCCAGCAGCACAGGGGTAAGGTCTGGGGCCAACGTCCTGACTTTC. Translating it yields CASSTGVRSGANVLTF.

This clonotype was seen repeatedly, ten times or more. V gene TRBV29-1 combines with J gene TRBJ2-1, with D possibly TRBD1 on 7 matching bases. V shed 7 bases and J shed 10 bases, with 20 bases lying between them. The CDR3 covers 13 residues. CDR1 is SQVTM, CDR2 ANQGSEA, per germline. The CDR3 loop is CSGDRGLRGEQFF. The CDR3 nucleotides are TGCAGCGGGGACAGAGGACTGCGGGGCGAGCAGTTCTTC.

This clonotype appeared many times. The rearrangement joins TRBV24-1 to TRBJ2-1; weak D call: TRBD1 (6 bases). Per the germline V gene, CDR1 is KGHDR and CDR2 is SFDVKD. This CDR3 has 14 amino acids. V dropped 1 base and J dropped 8 bases, with 11 bases sitting between them. The CDR3 DNA reads TGTGCCACCAGTGATTTACAGGGAGTCGATGAGCAGTTCTTC. Encoded protein: CATSDLQGVDEQFF.

As regards this clonotype: A read error may explain this, as a much larger clone is one base away. V usage is TRBV7-6 and J usage is TRBJ1-1; 10 bases align to TRBD1. The CDR3 has 16 residues. CDR1 SGHVS and CDR2 FNYEAQ come from the germline V gene. The CDR3 nucleotides read TGTGCCACCAGCTTACTCCCGGGACAGGGGAAGACTGAAGCTTTCTTT. It encodes CATSLLPGQGKTEAFF.

Many counts were recorded for this clonotype. J is TRBJ2-1 and V is TRBV29-1; TRBD2 matches 9 bases. The CDR3 loop spans 14 amino acids. Germline V gene sequence: CDR1 SQVTM, CDR2 ANQGSEA. Trimming cost V 3 bases and J 2 bases; bases outside gene matches: 2. CDR3: CSVDPSGTYNEQFF. The CDR3 DNA reads TGCAGCGTTGATCCTAGCGGGACCTACAATGAGCAGTTCTTC.

This clonotype has a handful of counts. The chain uses TRBV3-1 and TRBJ2-7; no clear D. This CDR3 spans 16 amino acids. Germline V gene data show CDR1 as LGHDT and CDR2 as YNNKEL (reference sequence). The V and J ends lost 0 bases and 2 bases respectively, with 14 bases between them. CDR3 residues: CASSQERSLETYEQYF. The CDR3 DNA reads TGTGCCAGCAGCCAAGAAAGAAGTCTGGAGACCTACGAGCAGTACTTC.

The V and J genes are TRBV5-1 and TRBJ2-1; 13 bases line up with TRBD2. V shed 1 base and J 7 bases; nucleotides not matched to a gene: 5. The CDR3 has 16 amino acids. CDR1 is SGHRS, CDR2 YFSETQ, per germline. This CDR3 is CASSLSLTSGGNEQFF. For the CDR3, the DNA is TGCGCCAGCAGCTTGTCCCTGACTAGCGGGGGGAATGAGCAGTTCTTC.

This clonotype was seen ten or more times. The chain is built from TRBV28 and TRBJ1-1; TRBD1 matches 7 bases. Germline V gene lookup returns CDR1 MDHEN and CDR2 SYDVKM. This CDR3 has 12 amino acids. V was pared by 6 bases and J by 10 bases, with 8 bases of the junction left unmatched. The CDR3 DNA sequence: TGTGCCAGCAGATTCGACAGGGAAGGAGCTTTCTTT. Amino acids: CASRFDREGAFF.

This clonotype was seen ten or more times. The chain is built from TRBV6-2 or TRBV6-3 and TRBJ1-5; D ambiguous. Trimming pared 2 bases from V and 3 bases from J, leaving 8 bases between. The CDR3 length is 14 residues. The V gene's germline CDR1 is MNHEY and CDR2 SVGEGT. CDR3 region: CASSYAGSNQPQHF. For the CDR3, the DNA is TGTGCCAGCAGTTACGCCGGTTCCAATCAGCCCCAGCATTTT.

This clonotype was picked up a small number of times. The V call is TRBV5-1, the J call TRBJ2-2, with D perhaps matching TRBD1 (6 bases). The V gene's germline CDR1 is SGHRS and CDR2 YFSETQ. Trimming stripped 3 bases from V and 3 bases from J, with 12 bases between. The CDR3 has 15 amino acids. In nucleotides, the CDR3 is TGCGCCAGCAGCTACCGAACAGGGTACACCGGGGAGCTGTTTTTT. Translation: CASSYRTGYTGELFF.

This clonotype was seen ten or more times. The chain has TRBV30 and TRBJ2-7; D is unresolved. Germline-derived CDR1 and CDR2 are GTSNPN and SVGIG (reference sequence). The V end was cut by 4 bases, the J end by 5 bases, with 12 bases between. This CDR3 is built from 12 residues. The CDR3, as DNA: TGTGCCTGGACCGCGCACGGCGACGAGCAGTACTTC. The encoded protein is CAWTAHGDEQYF.

This CDR3 reads CASSEWGSYEQYF. The DNA of the CDR3 is TGCGCCAGCAGCGAATGGGGTTCCTACGAGCAGTACTTC. J is TRBJ2-7 and V is TRBV5-1; D gene ambiguous. Germline-derived CDR1 and CDR2 are SGHRS and YFSETQ. V gave up 4 bases and J gave up 1 base, with 9 bases separating them. CDR3 length equals 13 residues. Full variable domain (remainder filled in from reference TRBV5-1 and TRBJ2-7): KAGVTQTPRYLIKTRGQQVTLSCSPISGHRSVSWYQQTPGQGLQFLFEYFSETQRNKGNFPGRFSGRQFSNSRSEMNVSTLELGDSALYLCASSEWGSYEQYFGPGTRLTVT.

A note on this clonotype: One junction end does not reproduce the germline sequence, and a read error may be involved. The V gene is TRBV5-4, the J gene TRBJ1-1; 7 bases fit TRBD1. Germline CDR1 reads SGHNT; CDR2 reads YYREEE (reference sequence). CDR3 length: 17 amino acids. The CDR3 here is CASTLGGAGGRGTEAFF. CDR3 coding DNA: TGTGCCAGCACCTTGGGGGGGGCAGGGGGACGAGGCACTGAAGCTTTCTTT. The variable domain in full, completed from reference TRBV5-4 and TRBJ1-1, reads ETGVTQSPTHLIKTRGQQVTLRCSSQSGHNTVSWYQQALGQGPQFIFQYYREEENGRGNFPPRFSGLQFPNYSSELNVNALELDDSALYLCASTLGGAGGRGTEAFFGQGTRLTVV.

V usage is TRBV7-2 and J usage is TRBJ2-7, with a weak D call TRBD2 (5 bases). The CDR3 has 12 amino acids. Trimming removed 4 bases at V and 3 bases at J, with 7 bases between. CDR1 and CDR2 from the germline V gene are SGHTA and FQGNSA. The CDR3 loop reads CASSSDYYEQYF. CDR3 in DNA: TGTGCCAGCAGCTCCGACTACTACGAGCAGTACTTC.

This chain links TRBV4-3 with TRBJ2-1, with D tentatively TRBD2 (6 bases). Germline V gives CDR1 LGHNA, CDR2 YSLEER. Trimming left V 3 bases short and J 3 bases short, with 18 bases between. The CDR3 spans 17 residues. The CDR3 loop reads CASSQEGRQGSYNEQFF. CDR3 DNA sequence: TGCGCCAGCAGCCAGGAGGGAAGACAAGGGAGCTACAATGAGCAGTTCTTC.

The V call is TRBV5-1, the J call TRBJ2-7; D gene unclear. Per germline, CDR1 SGHRS and CDR2 YFSETQ. CDR3 length: 15 residues. V gave up 0 bases and J gave up 3 bases, with 13 bases separating them. The chain's CDR3 is CASSLAAASYYEQYF. The CDR3 nucleotides read TGCGCCAGCAGCTTGGCGGCGGCCTCTTACTACGAGCAGTACTTC.

This clonotype was observed at least ten times. This chain connects TRBV11-2 to TRBJ2-5; maybe TRBD1 (5 bases). CDR1 SGHAT and CDR2 FQNNGV come from the germline V gene. The CDR3 contains 14 residues. With 1 base removed from V and 0 bases from J, the gap between germline ends came to 6 bases. Here the CDR3 DNA reads TGTGCCAGCAGCTTAGGGGGCAACCAAGAGACCCAGTACTTC. It translates to CASSLGGNQETQYF.

This clonotype was recorded at least ten times. CDR3 nucleotides: TGTGCCAGCATGTCTAGCGGGAGGAAGACCTACAATGAGCAGTTCTTC. It is translated as CASMSSGRKTYNEQFF. The chain employs TRBV28 and TRBJ2-1; 11 positions match TRBD2. V was clipped by 7 bases and J by 2 bases; unmatched bases: 7. Looked up from germline, CDR1 is MDHEN and CDR2 is SYDVKM. CDR3 length equals 16 residues.

The chain carries TRBV5-1 and TRBJ2-1, with 9 bases identical to TRBD2. The J segment lost 7 bases and the V segment lost 5 bases, leaving 7 bases of the junction unmatched. The CDR3 consists of 14 residues. Germline V gene lookup returns CDR1 SGHRS and CDR2 YFSETQ. The CDR3 DNA reads TGCGCCAGCAGAATGGCGGGAGGGCCGAATGAGCAGTTCTTC. Translating gives CASRMAGGPNEQFF.

This clonotype was seen a handful of times. The J gene is TRBJ1-2, the V gene TRBV11-2, with D maybe TRBD1 (5 bases). Germline CDR1 and CDR2: SGHAT and FQNNGV. Trimming left V 1 base short and J 0 bases short, with 18 bases between. This CDR3 is built from 18 residues. CDR3 nucleotide sequence: TGTGCCAGCAGCTTAGGGGCAGGGTTAATTGGAGCTAACTATGGCTACACCTTC. Residues: CASSLGAGLIGANYGYTF.